This TCR beta chain is from a study of long-term antiretroviral therapy in people with HIV. The immunoSEQ assay was v3.0, run at survey level. Using immunoSEQ multiplex PCR, the repertoire was profiled, and TCRdb retains in-frame clones only, with some absent. Altogether more than 25,000 clones are present, 93% being singletons, with the ten largest covering over 6%. CDR1 and CDR2 (germline): MNHEY, SVGAGI. Trimming took 8 bases from V and 2 from J; bases not matched to a gene: 11. This CDR3 spans 15 amino acids. The chain employs TRBV6-5 and TRBJ1-2; the match to TRBD1 covers 7 bases. This sequence was found in a woman between 40 and 50 years old with HIV. The sequencing here drew on unsorted PBMCs, taken 6.5 years after starting antiretroviral therapy. CDR3 region: CASQPRDSGNYGYTF. The CDR3 nucleotides read TGTGCCAGCCAGCCCCGGGACAGCGGGAACTATGGCTACACCTTC.